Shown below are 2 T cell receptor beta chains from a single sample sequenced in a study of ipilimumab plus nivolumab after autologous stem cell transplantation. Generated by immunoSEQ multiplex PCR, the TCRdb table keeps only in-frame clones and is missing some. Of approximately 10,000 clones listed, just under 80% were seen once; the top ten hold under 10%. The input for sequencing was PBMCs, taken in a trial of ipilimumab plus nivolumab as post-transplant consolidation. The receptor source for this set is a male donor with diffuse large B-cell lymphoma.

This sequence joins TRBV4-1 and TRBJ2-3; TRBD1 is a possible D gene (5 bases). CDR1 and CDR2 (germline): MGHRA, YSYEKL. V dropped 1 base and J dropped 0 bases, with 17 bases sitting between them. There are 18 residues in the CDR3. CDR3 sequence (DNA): TGCGCCAGCAGCCAAGGGACACCTCCATTTTTGAGCACAGATACGCAGTATTTT. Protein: CASSQGTPPFLSTDTQYF.

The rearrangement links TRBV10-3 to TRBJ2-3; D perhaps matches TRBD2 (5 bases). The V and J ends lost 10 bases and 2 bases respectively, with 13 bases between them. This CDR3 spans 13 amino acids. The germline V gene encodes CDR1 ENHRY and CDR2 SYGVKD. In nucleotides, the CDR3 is TGTGCCACCCGGAGCGGACCCACAGATACGCAGTATTTT. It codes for CATRSGPTDTQYF.